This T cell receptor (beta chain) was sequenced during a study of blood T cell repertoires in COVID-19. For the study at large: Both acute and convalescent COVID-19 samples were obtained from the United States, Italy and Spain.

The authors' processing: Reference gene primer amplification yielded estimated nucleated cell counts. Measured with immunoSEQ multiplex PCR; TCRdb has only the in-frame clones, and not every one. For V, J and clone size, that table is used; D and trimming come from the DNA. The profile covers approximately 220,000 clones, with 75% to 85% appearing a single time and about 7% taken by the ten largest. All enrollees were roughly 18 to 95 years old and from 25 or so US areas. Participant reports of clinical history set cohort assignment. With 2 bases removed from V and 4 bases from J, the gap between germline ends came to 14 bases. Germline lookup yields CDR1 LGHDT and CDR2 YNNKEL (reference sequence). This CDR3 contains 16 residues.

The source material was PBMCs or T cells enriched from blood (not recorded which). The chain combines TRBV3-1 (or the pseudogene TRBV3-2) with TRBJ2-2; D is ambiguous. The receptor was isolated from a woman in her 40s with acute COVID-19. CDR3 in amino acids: CASSQFSVAGTGELFF. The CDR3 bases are TGTGCCAGCAGCCAATTTTCGGTCGCTGGCACCGGGGAGCTGTTTTTT.